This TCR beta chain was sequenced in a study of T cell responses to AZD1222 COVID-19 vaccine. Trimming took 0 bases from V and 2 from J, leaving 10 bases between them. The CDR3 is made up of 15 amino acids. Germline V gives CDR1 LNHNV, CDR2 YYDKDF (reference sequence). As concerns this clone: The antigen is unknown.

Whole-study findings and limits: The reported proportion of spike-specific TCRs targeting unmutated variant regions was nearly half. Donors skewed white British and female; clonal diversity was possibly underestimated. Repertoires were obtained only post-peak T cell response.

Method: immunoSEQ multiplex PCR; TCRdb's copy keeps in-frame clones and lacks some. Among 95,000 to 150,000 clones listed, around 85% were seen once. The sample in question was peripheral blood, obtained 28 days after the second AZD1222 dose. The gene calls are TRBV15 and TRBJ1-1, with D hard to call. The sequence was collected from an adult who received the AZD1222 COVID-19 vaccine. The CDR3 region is CATSRDTEVNTEAFF. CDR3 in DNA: TGTGCCACCAGCAGAGACACCGAGGTAAACACTGAAGCTTTCTTT.